These 8 T cell receptor beta chains were sequenced from one sample in a study of cytomegalovirus exposure and HLA in healthy donors. Assay used: immunoSEQ multiplex PCR; TCRdb lists only in-frame clones, some missing. Among 90,000 to 150,000 clones, roughly 86% were seen once, and the ten largest hold nearly 5%. The sequencing input was PBMCs. The receptors come from a man aged 18-30 years in good health and CMV-seronegative.

V and J are TRBV27 and TRBJ2-2; TRBD2 aligns across 10 bases. V gave up 6 bases and J gave up 4 bases; unmatched junction bases: 11. CDR1 is MNHEY and CDR2 is SMNVEV in the germline V gene (reference sequence). The CDR3 length is 17 residues. The CDR3 coding sequence is TGTGCCAGCAGACTATATAGCGGGGGGCGTGCCACCGGGGAGCTGTTTTTT. Its protein is CASRLYSGGRATGELFF.

The chain has TRBV9 and TRBJ2-2; a weak D match, TRBD2 (6 bases). V was shortened by 0 bases and J by 6 bases, with 15 bases between the two germline ends. The CDR3 has 16 amino acids. CDR1 SGDLS and CDR2 YYNGEE come from the germline V gene. CDR3 DNA sequence: TGTGCCAGCAGCGTAGCTGGGACTCCCCGCCCCGGGGAGCTGTTTTTT. It translates to CASSVAGTPRPGELFF.

The chain has TRBV19 and TRBJ1-5; 8 bases match TRBD1. In germline, CDR1 is LNHDA, CDR2 SQIVND (reference sequence). The CDR3 runs to 16 residues. Germline trimming cut 3 bases from V and 2 bases from J; bases unmatched to any gene: 6. CDR3 DNA sequence: TGTGCCAGTAGTATTATCGACAGGGGAGGCAATCAGCCCCAGCATTTT. Residues: CASSIIDRGGNQPQHF.

The V and J genes are TRBV4-2 and TRBJ2-1; 10 nucleotides align to TRBD2. CDR3 length: 18 amino acids. Trimming at V came to 1 base and at J to 8 bases, leaving 14 bases not matched to a gene. The germline CDR1 and CDR2 sequences are LGHNA and YNFKEQ. The CDR3 reads CASSQVSSGSTLQHEQFF. For the CDR3, the DNA is TGTGCCAGCAGCCAAGTCTCTAGCGGGAGCACGTTACAGCATGAGCAGTTCTTC.

The V gene is TRBV14, the J gene TRBJ2-1, with 10 bases lining up with TRBD2. V shed 1 base, J shed 4 bases, and the junction held 4 bases outside the gene matches. Germline loops: CDR1 SGHDN, CDR2 FVKESK. The CDR3 loop spans 16 amino acids. The CDR3 bases are TGTGCCAGCAGCCAAGCCTCTAGCGGGAGTTACAATGAGCAGTTCTTC. Residues: CASSQASSGSYNEQFF.

A remark on this clone: The sample has other DNA sequences that encode this CDR3 too. The chain recombines TRBV18 with TRBJ2-7; TRBD1 matches 10 bases. The CDR3 runs 14 residues. Unmatched junction bases numbered 4, after V lost 6 bases and J lost 2 bases. CDR1 and CDR2 (germline): KGHSH, LQKENI. Here the CDR3 DNA reads TGTGCCAGCTCGCCGGGACAGGGGCCCTACGAGCAGTACTTC. It specifies CASSPGQGPYEQYF.

This clone was seen just once. V and J are TRBV5-1 and TRBJ2-7, with D perhaps TRBD2 (6 bases). CDR3 length equals 13 residues. The germline CDR1 and CDR2 sequences are SGHRS and YFSETQ. Trimming took off 4 bases at V and 0 bases at J, with 8 bases between the two ends. The CDR3 DNA reads TGCGCCAGCAGCCCAGCGGGCTCCTACGAGCAGTACTTC. Amino acid sequence: CASSPAGSYEQYF.

The chain carries TRBV7-8 and TRBJ2-5, with D perhaps matching TRBD1 (6 bases). In germline, CDR1 is SGHVS, CDR2 FQNEAQ. V was clipped by 5 bases and J by 0 bases, with 10 bases between them. This CDR3 contains 14 residues. The CDR3 region has the DNA TGTGCCAGCAGCCCCGGGACAAACCAAGAGACCCAGTACTTC. Its translation is CASSPGTNQETQYF.